This note documents a single T cell receptor beta chain sequence. The antigen remains undetermined. Unique molecular identifiers were used in preparing the TCRbeta library. TCRdb re-analysed the PCR reads in MiXCR, keeping a single row per CDR3 protein. Seen here are around 130,000 distinct CDR3 sequences, around a tenth observed once, and the top ten hold approximately 25%. This entry is derived from a study of T-cell reconstitution after alpha-beta-depleted transplantation in children. Study-level findings and limits: Where some patients showed high TCRbeta diversity at day 60, it came from recipient T cells and thymic progenitors that had survived.

The junction had 8 bases not matched to a gene; V was cut back by 4 bases and J by 0 bases. Germline-derived CDR1 and CDR2 are SGHRS and YFSETQ. The CDR3 sequence is 16 residues long. The sequence derives from a girl in the first two years of life who had a stem cell transplant for combined immunodeficiency, so the T cells may come from the graft donor. This chain uses TRBV5-1 with TRBJ1-1; 8 bases agree with TRBD1. The specimen was PBMCs, mostly from graft donor cells, collected 180 days after TCRalphabeta/CD19-depleted stem cell transplant. CDR3 amino acids: CASSDAPDRVNTEAFF. CDR3 nucleotides: TGCGCCAGCAGCGACGCCCCGGACAGGGTGAACACTGAAGCTTTCTTT.